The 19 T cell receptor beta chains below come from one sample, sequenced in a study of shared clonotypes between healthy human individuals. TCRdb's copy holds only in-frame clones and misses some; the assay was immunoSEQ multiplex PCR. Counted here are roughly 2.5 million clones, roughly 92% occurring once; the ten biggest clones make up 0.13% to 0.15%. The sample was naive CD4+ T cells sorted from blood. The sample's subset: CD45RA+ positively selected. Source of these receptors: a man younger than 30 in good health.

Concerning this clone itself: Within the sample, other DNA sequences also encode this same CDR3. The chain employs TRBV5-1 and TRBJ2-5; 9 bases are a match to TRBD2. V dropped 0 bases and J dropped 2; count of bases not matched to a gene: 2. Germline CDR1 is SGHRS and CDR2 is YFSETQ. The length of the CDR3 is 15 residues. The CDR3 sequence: CASSLATSGQETQYF. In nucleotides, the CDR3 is TGCGCCAGCAGCTTGGCCACTAGCGGGCAAGAGACCCAGTACTTC. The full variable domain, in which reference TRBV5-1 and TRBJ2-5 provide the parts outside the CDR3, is KAGVTQTPRYLIKTRGQQVTLSCSPISGHRSVSWYQQTPGQGLQFLFEYFSETQRNKGNFPGRFSGRQFSNSRSEMNVSTLELGDSALYLCASSLATSGQETQYFGPGTRLLVL.

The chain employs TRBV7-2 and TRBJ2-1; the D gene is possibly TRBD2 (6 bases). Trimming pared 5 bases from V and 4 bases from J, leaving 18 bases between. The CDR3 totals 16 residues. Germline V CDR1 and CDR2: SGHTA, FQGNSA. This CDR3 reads CASSGRAGISYNEQFF. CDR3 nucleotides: TGTGCCAGCAGCGGACGAGCGGGTATATCGTACAATGAGCAGTTCTTC.

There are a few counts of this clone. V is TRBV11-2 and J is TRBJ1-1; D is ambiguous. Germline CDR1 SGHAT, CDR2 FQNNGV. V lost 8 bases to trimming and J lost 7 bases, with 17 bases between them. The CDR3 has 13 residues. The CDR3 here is CASLLVREGEAFF. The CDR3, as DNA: TGTGCCAGCCTCTTAGTGCGGGAGGGTGAAGCTTTCTTT.

In DNA, the CDR3 is TGTGCCAGCAGTTACTCGAAGGGGTTTGACTACGAGCAGTACTTC. Its protein is CASSYSKGFDYEQYF. The chain links TRBV6-6 to TRBJ2-7, with D possibly matching TRBD1 (5 bases). This CDR3 is built from 15 residues. V dropped 0 bases and J dropped 3 bases, with 12 bases sitting between them. The germline CDR1 and CDR2 sequences are MNHNY and SVGAGI (reference sequence).

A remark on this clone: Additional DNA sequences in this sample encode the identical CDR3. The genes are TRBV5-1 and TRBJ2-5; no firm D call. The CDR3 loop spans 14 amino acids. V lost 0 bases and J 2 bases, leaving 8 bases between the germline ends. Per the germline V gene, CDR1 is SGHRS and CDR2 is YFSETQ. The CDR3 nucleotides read TGCGCCAGCAGCTTGGTTGCGGCGCAAGAGACCCAGTACTTC. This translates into CASSLVAAQETQYF.

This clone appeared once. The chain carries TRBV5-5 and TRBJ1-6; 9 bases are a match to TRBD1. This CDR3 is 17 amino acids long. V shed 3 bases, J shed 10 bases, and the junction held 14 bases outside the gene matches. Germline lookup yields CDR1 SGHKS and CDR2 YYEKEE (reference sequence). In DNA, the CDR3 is TGTGCCAGCAGCTGGGGGCTAGGACAGGGGAAGGACTCACCCCTCCACTTT. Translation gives CASSWGLGQGKDSPLHF.

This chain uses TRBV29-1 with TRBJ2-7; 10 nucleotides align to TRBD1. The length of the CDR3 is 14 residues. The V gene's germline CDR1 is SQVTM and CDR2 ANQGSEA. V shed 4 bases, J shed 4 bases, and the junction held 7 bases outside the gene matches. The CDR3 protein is CSVVGDRGLYEQYF. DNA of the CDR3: TGCAGCGTTGTGGGGGACAGGGGCCTATACGAGCAGTACTTC.

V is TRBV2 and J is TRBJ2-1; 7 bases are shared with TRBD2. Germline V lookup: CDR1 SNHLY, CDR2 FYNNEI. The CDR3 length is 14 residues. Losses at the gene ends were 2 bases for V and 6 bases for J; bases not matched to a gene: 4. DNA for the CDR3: TGTGCCAGCAGTGAAAGCGGGGCGGGCAATGAGCAGTTCTTC. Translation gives CASSESGAGNEQFF. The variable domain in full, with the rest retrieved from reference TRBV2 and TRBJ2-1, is EPEVTQTPSHQVTQMGQEVILRCVPISNHLYFYWYRQILGQKVEFLVSFYNNEISEKSEIFDDQFSVERPDGSNFTLKIRSTKLEDSAMYFCASSESGAGNEQFFGPGTRLTVL.

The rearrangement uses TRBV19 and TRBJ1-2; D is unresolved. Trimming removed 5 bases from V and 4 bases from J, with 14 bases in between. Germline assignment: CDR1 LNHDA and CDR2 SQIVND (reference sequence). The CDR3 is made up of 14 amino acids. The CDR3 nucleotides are TGTGCCAGTAGTGGTGGAGTTTCCTCCTATGGCTACACCTTC. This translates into CASSGGVSSYGYTF.

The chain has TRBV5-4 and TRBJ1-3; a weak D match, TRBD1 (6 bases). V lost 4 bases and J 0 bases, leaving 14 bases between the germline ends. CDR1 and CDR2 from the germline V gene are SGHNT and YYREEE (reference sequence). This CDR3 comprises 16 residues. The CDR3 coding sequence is TGTGCCAGCAGCGCGGACAGACTTAGCTCTGGAAACACCATATATTTT. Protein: CASSADRLSSGNTIYF.

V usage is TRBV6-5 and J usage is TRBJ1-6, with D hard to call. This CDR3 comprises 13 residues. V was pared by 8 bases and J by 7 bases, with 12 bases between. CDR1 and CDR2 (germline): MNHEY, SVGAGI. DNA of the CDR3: TGTGCCAGCCGCGATGGTTCCAATTCACCCCTCCACTTT. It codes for CASRDGSNSPLHF.

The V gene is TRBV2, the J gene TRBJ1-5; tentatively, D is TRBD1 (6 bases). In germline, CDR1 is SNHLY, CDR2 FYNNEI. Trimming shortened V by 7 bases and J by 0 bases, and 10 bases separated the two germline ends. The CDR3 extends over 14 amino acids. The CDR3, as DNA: TGTGCCAGCACCACGGACAGTAGCAATCAGCCCCAGCATTTT. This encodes CASTTDSSNQPQHF.

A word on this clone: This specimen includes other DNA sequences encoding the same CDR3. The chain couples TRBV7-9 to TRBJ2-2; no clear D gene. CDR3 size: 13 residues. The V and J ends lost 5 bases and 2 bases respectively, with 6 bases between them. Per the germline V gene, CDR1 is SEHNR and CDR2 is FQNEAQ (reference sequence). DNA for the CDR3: TGTGCCAGCAGCCCTAGAAACACCGGGGAGCTGTTTTTT. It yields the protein CASSPRNTGELFF. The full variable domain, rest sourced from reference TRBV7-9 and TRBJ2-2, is DTGVSQNPRHKITKRGQNVTFRCDPISEHNRLYWYRQTLGQGPEFLTYFQNEAQLEKSRLLSDRFSAERPKGSFSTLEIQRTEQGDSAMYLCASSPRNTGELFFGEGSRLTVL.

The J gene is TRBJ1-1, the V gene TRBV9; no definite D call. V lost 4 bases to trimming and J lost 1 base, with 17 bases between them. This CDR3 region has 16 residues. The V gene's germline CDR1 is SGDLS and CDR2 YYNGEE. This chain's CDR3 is CASSPGPTDANTEAFF. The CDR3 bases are TGTGCCAGCAGCCCCGGCCCCACGGACGCGAACACTGAAGCTTTCTTT.

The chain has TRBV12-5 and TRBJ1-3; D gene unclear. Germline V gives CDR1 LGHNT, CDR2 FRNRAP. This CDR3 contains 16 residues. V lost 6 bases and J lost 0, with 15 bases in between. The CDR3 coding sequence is TGTGCTAGTGGCCATTCTAACCTGAACTCTGGAAACACCATATATTTT. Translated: CASGHSNLNSGNTIYF.

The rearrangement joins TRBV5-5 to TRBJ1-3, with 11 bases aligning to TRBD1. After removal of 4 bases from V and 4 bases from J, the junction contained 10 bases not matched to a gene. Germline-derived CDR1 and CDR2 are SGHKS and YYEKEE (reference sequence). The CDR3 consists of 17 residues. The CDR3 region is CASSVGQGVLRGNTIYF. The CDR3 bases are TGTGCCAGCAGCGTGGGACAGGGGGTTCTGCGGGGAAACACCATATATTTT.

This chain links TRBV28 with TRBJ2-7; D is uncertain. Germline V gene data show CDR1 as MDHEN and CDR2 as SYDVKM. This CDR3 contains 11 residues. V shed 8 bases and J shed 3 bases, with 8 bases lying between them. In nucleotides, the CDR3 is TGTGCCAGCTTTAACAGCTACGAGCAGTACTTC. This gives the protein CASFNSYEQYF.

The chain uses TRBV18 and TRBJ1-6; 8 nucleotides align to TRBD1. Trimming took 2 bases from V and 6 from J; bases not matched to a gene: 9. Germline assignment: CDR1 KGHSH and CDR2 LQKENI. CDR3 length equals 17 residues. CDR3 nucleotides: TGTGCCAGCTCACCAGGCCGAACAGGGGGATCTAATTCACCCCTCCACTTT. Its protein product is CASSPGRTGGSNSPLHF.

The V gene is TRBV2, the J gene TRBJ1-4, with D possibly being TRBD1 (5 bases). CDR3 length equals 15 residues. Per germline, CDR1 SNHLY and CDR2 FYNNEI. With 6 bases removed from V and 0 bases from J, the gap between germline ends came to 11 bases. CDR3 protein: CASRKDSPTNEKLFF. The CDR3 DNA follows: TGTGCCAGCAGAAAAGACAGCCCAACTAATGAAAAACTGTTTTTT.